This T cell receptor beta chain was recorded in a study of Tregs in tolerant kidney transplant recipients (dated by TCRdb to the late 2010s). Study-level background: The study used TCRbeta sequencing to identify donor-specific regulatory T cells before combined kidney and bone marrow transplantation, then tracked those cells after transplant. TCRbeta repertoire sequencing was used in a few healthy controls to compare several ways of expanding Tregs specific for an allogeneic donor. What the research found in general, with its limitations: The study was constrained by small patient numbers, and validation of the findings is required in larger populations and under other immunosuppression protocols. The most biologically relevant and donor-specific TCRbeta repertoire appeared to be identified by expanding Tregs with activated donor B cells. Biological reproducibility was not directly addressed, though technical replication error appeared minimal.

Thawed PBMCs were FACS-sorted into unstimulated Tregs (CD4+CD25+CD127-), CD4+ non-Tregs (CD4+CD25-), CD4 cells and CD8 cells. Healthy control blood was obtained either as purchased buffy coats or from healthy volunteers. Healthy control blood was separated into PBMCs by Ficoll density gradient and cryopreserved, and patient PBMCs were collected both before and after transplant. For CDR1 and CDR2, the germline V gene lists SGHRS and YFSETQ. Compared with germline, V lacks 1 base and J lacks 1 base; bases without a gene match: 3. The CDR3 starts with the cysteine, ends with the phenylalanine, and has 15 residues. The read is trimmed to its CDR3 DNA, 45 bases read in frame from base 1. About this clone itself: It lacks a known antigen. Base qualities are missing; no much larger clone stands one base away.

For TCRbeta CDR3 sequencing, genomic DNA from the sorted cells was extracted using the QIAGEN DNeasy Blood and Tissue Kit. Through immunoSEQ, high-throughput TCRbeta CDR3 sequencing was done commercially, including PCR amplification with internal controls and bias correction. On the authors' methods: Unique productive TCRbeta sequences were defined by CDR3 nucleotide sequence where primers matched, and otherwise by CDR3 amino acid sequence together with Vbeta and Jbeta genes. As a correction for sorting error, sequences shared between sorted populations at a frequency ratio of 2:1 or less were discarded, and the remaining shared sequences were assigned to the higher population. Donor-reactive sequences were defined as at least 5-fold expanded in CFSE-low cells versus unstimulated cells, with frequency of at least 0.01% in CFSE-low cells. Jensen-Shannon divergence calculated on the top 100 TCRbeta sequences ranked by frequency was used to measure repertoire divergence. When a sample had multiple sequencing runs, each run was corrected for sorting error separately and the runs were then pooled. Held by TCRdb, this immuneACCESS table contains in-frame sequences only and omits some clones. Under half of the omission traces to an unresolved V gene where checked; the cause of the rest is unknown. Clonal size and the V and J genes are those of that table, whereas D and trimming came from the DNA. Here the sample has roughly 250,000 clones; approximately 83% occur a single time. Around 0.6% of the sample comes from the top ten.

The rearranged chain carries TRBV5-1 and TRBJ2-3, with 7 junctional bases fitting TRBD2. The TCR originated in a human donor in good health. Sequencing was performed on CD4+ T cells from blood. The nucleotide sequence is given as TGCGCCAGCAGCTTGTCTGCGGGAGGCACAGATACGCAGTATTTT. It translates to CASSLSAGGTDTQYF.